Each of the 22 T cell receptor beta chains below was sequenced from the same sample in a study of T cell responses to AZD1222 COVID-19 vaccine. The table came from immunoSEQ multiplex PCR; TCRdb's copy has only in-frame clones and leaves some out. This table has 98,000 or so clones, 70% to 85% appearing once. The material sequenced was peripheral blood, taken 28 days after the second AZD1222 dose. The receptors were sampled from an adult who received the AZD1222 COVID-19 vaccine.

The chain recombines TRBV27 with TRBJ2-7; a weak D match, TRBD1 (6 bases). The CDR3 is 14 residues long. Germline CDR1 reads MNHEY; CDR2 reads SMNVEV (reference sequence). V gave up 3 bases and J gave up 6 bases, with 15 bases separating them. The CDR3, as DNA: TGTGCCAGCAGTTTGGGGCAGGGGCATGGCGAGCAGTACTTC. It specifies CASSLGQGHGEQYF.

This chain uses TRBV12-3 or TRBV12-4 with TRBJ2-5; the match to TRBD2 covers 7 bases. Unmatched junction bases numbered 7, after V lost 8 bases and J lost 4 bases. The CDR3 contains 13 residues. CDR3 nucleotide sequence: TGTGCCAGCCGCACTAGCGTCGGAGAGACCCAGTACTTC. Its translation is CASRTSVGETQYF.

This clone was counted a few times. V gene TRBV28 combines with J gene TRBJ2-7; no firm D call. The CDR3 is made up of 13 amino acids. The V gene lost 5 bases and the J gene lost 3 bases, with 11 bases spanning the gap. The germline V gene encodes CDR1 MDHEN and CDR2 SYDVKM. CDR3 in DNA: TGTGCCAGCAGTCCGCCCGCCAGCTACGAGCAGTACTTC. As protein: CASSPPASYEQYF.

The chain is built from TRBV5-1 and TRBJ1-1; 7 nucleotides line up with TRBD1. The junction had 4 bases not matched to a gene; V was cut back by 1 base and J by 4 bases. This CDR3 region has 14 residues. Germline assignment: CDR1 SGHRS and CDR2 YFSETQ. CDR3 sequence reads: CASSLSGTATEAFF. CDR3 DNA: TGCGCCAGCAGCTTGTCTGGGACAGCCACTGAAGCTTTCTTT.

The gene calls are TRBV5-1 and TRBJ2-3; no clear D gene. The germline V and J ends were trimmed by 0 bases and 4 bases, with 9 bases remaining between them. Germline V gene sequence: CDR1 SGHRS, CDR2 YFSETQ. The CDR3 contains 14 residues. CDR3 amino acids: CASSLDSFPDTQYF. The CDR3 DNA follows: TGCGCCAGCAGCTTGGATTCATTTCCAGATACGCAGTATTTT.

V and J are TRBV6-5 and TRBJ1-2, with D tentatively TRBD1 (6 bases). The germline V gene has CDR1 MNHEY and CDR2 SVGAGI. The CDR3 sequence is 15 residues long. Trimming cost V 0 bases and J 4 bases, with 12 bases left between them. The CDR3 spells CASSYSRGGAYGYTF. As DNA, the CDR3 is TGTGCCAGCAGTTACTCGAGGGGGGGGGCCTATGGCTACACCTTC.

The rearrangement uses TRBV24-1 and TRBJ2-7, with D possibly matching TRBD1 (5 bases). CDR1 and CDR2 from the germline V gene are KGHDR and SFDVKD. The CDR3 runs to 13 residues. V shed 12 bases and J shed 0 bases, with 14 bases lying between them. CDR3 nucleotides: TGTGCCTACCCAAGGGGTCCCTCCTACGAGCAGTACTTC. Translating gives CAYPRGPSYEQYF.

The chain combines TRBV10-3 with TRBJ2-3; TRBD2 matches at 11 bases. The CDR3 is 15 amino acids. The V and J ends lost 6 bases and 2 bases, in that order; junction bases with no gene match: 4. Germline V gives CDR1 ENHRY, CDR2 SYGVKD. The CDR3, as DNA: TGTGCCATCAGCTCGACTAGCGGGATCACAGATACGCAGTATTTT. Translation: CAISSTSGITDTQYF.

The chain has TRBV10-2 and TRBJ2-5, with D perhaps being TRBD1 or TRBD2 (5 bases each). The germline CDR1 and CDR2 sequences are WSHSY and SAAADI. The CDR3 extends over 15 amino acids. V was clipped by 6 bases and J by 7 bases, with 21 bases between them. The CDR3 loop reads CASSLLRTGEGTQYF. CDR3 coding DNA: TGCGCCAGCAGCCTCCTCCGCACAGGAGAGGGGACCCAGTACTTC.

The chain uses TRBV12-3 or TRBV12-4 and TRBJ2-5; D is possibly TRBD2 (5 bases). V dropped 3 bases and J dropped 5 bases, with 10 bases sitting between them. The CDR3 consists of 13 residues. This chain's CDR3 is CASSFGLGETQYF. The CDR3 region has the DNA TGTGCCAGCAGTTTTGGACTGGGGGAGACCCAGTACTTC.

The V gene is TRBV7-8, the J gene TRBJ1-4, with 7 positions matching TRBD1. Unmatched junction bases numbered 14, after V lost 8 bases and J lost 8 bases. The CDR3 has 15 residues. Looked up from germline, CDR1 is SGHVS and CDR2 is FQNEAQ. The CDR3 reads CASSDRERRGEKLFF. DNA for the CDR3: TGTGCCAGCTCCGACAGGGAGAGACGTGGGGAAAAACTGTTTTTT.

The rearrangement links TRBV5-1 to TRBJ1-2, with D possibly being TRBD1 (6 bases). The CDR3 length is 14 residues. The V gene's germline CDR1 is SGHRS and CDR2 YFSETQ. The ends were cut back, 0 bases at V and 6 bases at J, with 12 bases in the middle. The CDR3 loop is CASSLAGQGDGYTF. The CDR3 DNA follows: TGCGCCAGCAGCTTGGCGGGACAAGGTGATGGCTACACCTTC.

In this sample, this clone turned up once. The rearrangement links TRBV19 to TRBJ1-5; maybe TRBD1 (6 bases). Germline CDR1 is LNHDA and CDR2 is SQIVND (reference sequence). There are 18 residues in the CDR3. Between the trimmed V and J ends, which lost 3 bases and 6 bases, there was a span of 24 bases. CDR3 DNA: TGTGCCAGTAGTATCAGGGGATCTCGGCAGGGTCAGGGTCAGCCCCAGCATTTT. It codes for CASSIRGSRQGQGQPQHF.

This clone was counted once. The CDR3 sequence: CASSPPRGIGELFF. The CDR3 DNA reads TGTGCCAGCAGCCCCCCGAGGGGGATCGGGGAGCTGTTTTTT. V is TRBV11-2 and J is TRBJ2-2, with a weak D call TRBD1 (6 bases). The CDR3 is made up of 14 amino acids. Germline V gene data show CDR1 as SGHAT and CDR2 as FQNNGV. Trimming removed 5 bases at V and 7 bases at J, with 14 bases between.

The genes are TRBV6-2 or TRBV6-3 and TRBJ2-7; 8 positions match TRBD2. V lost 9 bases and J lost 3; bases outside the gene matches: 7. Germline V gene lookup returns CDR1 MNHEY and CDR2 SVGEGT. The CDR3 consists of 13 residues. CDR3 in DNA: TGTGCCAGTAGCGGGAACTTTTTCTACGAGCAGTACTTC. It codes for CASSGNFFYEQYF.

This chain joins TRBV6-4 and TRBJ2-1; the D gene is possibly TRBD2 (6 bases). The V end lost 3 bases, the J end lost 7 bases, and 19 bases lay between the germline ends. CDR1 is MRHNA, CDR2 SNTAGT, per germline. This CDR3 comprises 16 residues. The DNA for the CDR3 is TGTGCCAGCAGTGAAATGGGGACTTCACCGGCAAATGAGCAGTTCTTC. This sequence encodes CASSEMGTSPANEQFF.

This chain uses TRBV11-3 with TRBJ2-3; D is possibly TRBD2 (5 bases). The CDR3 extends over 13 amino acids. Germline CDR1 reads SGHNT; CDR2 reads YENEEA. The V end was cut by 5 bases, the J end by 4 bases, with 10 bases between. The chain's CDR3 is CASSPPGADTQYF. CDR3 in DNA: TGTGCCAGCAGCCCGCCCGGGGCAGATACGCAGTATTTT.

The rearrangement joins TRBV5-1 to TRBJ1-1, with TRBD1 as a possible D gene (5 bases). Germline CDR1 and CDR2: SGHRS and YFSETQ. V lost 6 bases to trimming and J lost 0 bases, with 15 bases between them. The CDR3 loop spans 15 amino acids. CDR3 sequence (DNA): TGCGCCAGCAAAGGGTCGGCAGGGCTGAACACTGAAGCTTTCTTT. Encoded protein: CASKGSAGLNTEAFF.

The chain employs TRBV18 and TRBJ1-2; 7 bases are shared with TRBD1. The junction had 12 bases not matched to a gene; V was cut back by 6 bases and J by 8 bases. The CDR3 covers 14 residues. From germline, CDR1 is KGHSH and CDR2 LQKENI. CDR3 region: CASSPYKGAEGYTF. DNA for the CDR3: TGTGCCAGCTCTCCCTACAAGGGGGCAGAAGGCTACACCTTC. The complete variable domain, with remaining parts taken from reference TRBV18 and TRBJ1-2, reads NAGVMQNPRHLVRRRGQEARLRCSPMKGHSHVYWYRQLPEEGLKFMVYLQKENIIDESGMPKERFSAEFPKEGPSILRIQQVVRGDSAAYFCASSPYKGAEGYTFGSGTRLTVV.

The CDR3 DNA reads TGTGCCAGCACCTGGTATGGGGGCAACGAGCAGTACTTC. It specifies CASTWYGGNEQYF. V is TRBV11-3 and J is TRBJ2-7; D is possibly TRBD1 (6 bases). The CDR3 spans 13 residues. The germline V gene encodes CDR1 SGHNT and CDR2 YENEEA. V lost 7 bases and J lost 5, with 15 bases in between.

There are a few counts of this clone. J is TRBJ1-1 and V is TRBV5-1; D is unresolved. Trimming cost V 6 bases and J 7 bases, with 13 bases left between them. This CDR3 has 12 residues. CDR1 is SGHRS, CDR2 YFSETQ, per germline. CDR3 amino acids: CASKSGWNEAFF. The CDR3 DNA sequence: TGCGCCAGCAAATCGGGGTGGAATGAAGCTTTCTTT.

The chain is built from TRBV19 and TRBJ2-7; 7 bases line up with TRBD2. This CDR3 has 16 amino acids. With V trimmed by 4 bases and J by 0 bases, 9 bases remained unmatched. Germline CDR1 and CDR2: LNHDA and SQIVND (reference sequence). CDR3 coding DNA: TGTGCCAGTAGTAACCTAGCGGCACATAGCTCCTACGAGCAGTACTTC. Residues: CASSNLAAHSSYEQYF.